Given below is one TCR beta chain in context. In the PCR, 60 Vbeta and 13 Jbeta primers were used. Data came from immunoSEQ multiplex PCR; TCRdb stores just in-frame clones and leaves some out. Seen here are some 200,000 clones, 79% observed once, and the top ten hold around 1.6%. This record belongs to a study of cytomegalovirus exposure and HLA in healthy donors. V was shortened by 5 bases and J by 6 bases, with 18 bases between the two germline ends. The CDR3 spans 15 residues. The germline V gene has CDR1 SGHRS and CDR2 YFSETQ. The source is a girl aged 5-17 years in good health and CMV-seropositive. Material for sequencing was PBMCs. The chain combines TRBV5-1 with TRBJ1-5, with D unclear. CDR3 nucleotides: TGCGCCAGCAGAGAACTACCGGGGTTGACTCAGCCCCAGCATTTT. It translates to CASRELPGLTQPQHF.